These T cell receptor beta chains were read from a single sample in a study of a mutant IDH1 vaccine in newly diagnosed glioma. Antigens of these TCRs are unknown. Sequenced by immunoSEQ multiplex PCR; TCRdb stores in-frame clones only, minus some. The sample carries about 44,000 clones, 85% to 95% recorded once. The sample was PBMCs, taken from a glioma patient whose treatment included an IDH1 peptide vaccine. The receptors stem from a man aged 45-65 years with glioma. CDR3s include the opening cysteine and the closing phenylalanine or tryptophan. Fields, in order: V gene, clone size, D gene, J gene, CDR3 DNA, CDR3 protein. D genes are given only for firm matches. Part of the rows lack a size; the others show once, few, many or a class for expanded clones.

V gene: TRBV5-4
clone size: .
D gene: .
J gene: TRBJ2-6
CDR3 DNA: TGTGCCAGCAGCTTAAAACGACTATCGTCTGGGGCCAACGTCCTGACTTTC
CDR3 protein: CASSLKRLSSGANVLTF

V gene: TRBV28
clone size: .
D gene: .
J gene: TRBJ2-7
CDR3 DNA: TGTGCCAGCACTCCAGGACGGACAAACTACGAGCAGTACTTC
CDR3 protein: CASTPGRTNYEQYF

V gene: TRBV6-1
clone size: once
D gene: .
J gene: TRBJ2-7
CDR3 DNA: TGTGCCAGCAATCCCAGGGGACTTACCTACGAGCAGTACTTC
CDR3 protein: CASNPRGLTYEQYF

V gene: TRBV9
clone size: once
D gene: TRBD2
J gene: TRBJ2-1
CDR3 DNA: TGTGCCAGCAGCCCGGGACTAGCGGTTTACAATGAGCAGTTCTTC
CDR3 protein: CASSPGLAVYNEQFF

V gene: TRBV28
clone size: .
D gene: TRBD2
J gene: TRBJ2-5
CDR3 DNA: TGTGCCAGCAGTCCCGGGGGGGGGCGGTCCCAAGAGACCCAGTACTTC
CDR3 protein: CASSPGGGRSQETQYF

V gene: TRBV4-2
clone size: .
D gene: .
J gene: TRBJ1-5
CDR3 DNA: TGTGCCAGCAGCCCCCTAAAGGCGGGGGGCCAGCCCCAGCATTTT
CDR3 protein: CASSPLKAGGQPQHF

V gene: TRBV7-9
clone size: .
D gene: TRBD1
J gene: TRBJ1-1
CDR3 DNA: TGTGCCAGCAGCTTAGGACAGGGTGATGGTTTAAGCAAAGCTTTCTTT
CDR3 protein: CASSLGQGDGLSKAFF

V gene: TRBV7-2
clone size: .
D gene: .
J gene: TRBJ1-1
CDR3 DNA: TGTGCCAGCAGCGCCTCAGGGCTGAACACTGAAGCTTTCTTT
CDR3 protein: CASSASGLNTEAFF

V gene: TRBV18
clone size: once
D gene: TRBD2
J gene: TRBJ2-1
CDR3 DNA: TGTGCCAGCTCACCTCCGGGACTAGCGGAACCAAGGGGGAATGAGCAGTTCTTC
CDR3 protein: CASSPPGLAEPRGNEQFF

V gene: TRBV2
clone size: .
D gene: TRBD1
J gene: TRBJ2-5
CDR3 DNA: TGTGCCAGCAGTGTTCAGGGGGAAGTAAAAGAGACCCAGTACTTC
CDR3 protein: CASSVQGEVKETQYF

V gene: TRBV18
clone size: .
D gene: .
J gene: TRBJ2-1
CDR3 DNA: TGTGCCAGCTCACAATACGTAGACAATGAGCAGTTCTTC
CDR3 protein: CASSQYVDNEQFF

V gene: TRBV10-3
clone size: .
D gene: TRBD1
J gene: TRBJ2-6
CDR3 DNA: TGTGCCATCAGAACAGGGGGATCTGGGGCCAACGTCCTGACTTTC
CDR3 protein: CAIRTGGSGANVLTF

V gene: TRBV4-2
clone size: .
D gene: TRBD1
J gene: TRBJ2-6
CDR3 DNA: TGTGCCAGCAGCCAAGTTCCAGGACAGGGAGCCAACGTCCTGACTTTC
CDR3 protein: CASSQVPGQGANVLTF

V gene: TRBV6-5
clone size: .
D gene: .
J gene: TRBJ1-1
CDR3 DNA: TGTGCCAGCAGTGACCGTGGGAGCTTCACTGAAGCTTTCTTT
CDR3 protein: CASSDRGSFTEAFF

V gene: TRBV30
clone size: .
D gene: .
J gene: TRBJ2-1
CDR3 DNA: TGTGCCTGGAGTAGAGGGCCCCCACAGACTGAGCAGTTCTTC
CDR3 protein: CAWSRGPPQTEQFF

V gene: TRBV21-1
clone size: once
D gene: .
J gene: TRBJ2-7
CDR3 DNA: TGTGCCAGCTTGTCTGTTGAGCCCTACGAGCAGTACTTC
CDR3 protein: CASLSVEPYEQYF

V gene: TRBV4-3
clone size: .
D gene: TRBD2
J gene: TRBJ2-3
CDR3 DNA: TGCGCCAGCAGCCAATTAAGCGGGGGGGCCTATACGCAGTATTTT
CDR3 protein: CASSQLSGGAYTQYF

V gene: TRBV6-1
clone size: few
D gene: .
J gene: TRBJ1-1
CDR3 DNA: TGTGCCAGCAGTGGGATCGTGAACACTGAAGCTTTCTTT
CDR3 protein: CASSGIVNTEAFF

V gene: TRBV7-2
clone size: .
D gene: .
J gene: TRBJ1-1
CDR3 DNA: TGTGCCAGCAGCTCACGACTATCAGTGGGAACTGAAGCTTTCTTT
CDR3 protein: CASSSRLSVGTEAFF

V gene: TRBV9
clone size: .
D gene: .
J gene: TRBJ1-1
CDR3 DNA: TGTGCCAGCAGCGTAGATTCGAGGGGGTGGGCTTTCTTT
CDR3 protein: CASSVDSRGWAFF

V gene: TRBV5-6
clone size: .
D gene: .
J gene: TRBJ1-1
CDR3 DNA: TGTGCCAGCAGCTTGGCCGGGGTAGGCAACACTGAAGCTTTCTTT
CDR3 protein: CASSLAGVGNTEAFF

V gene: TRBV28
clone size: .
D gene: .
J gene: TRBJ2-4
CDR3 DNA: TGTGCCAGCACACCCCCCCGCTTAGGCAAAAACATTCAGTACTTC
CDR3 protein: CASTPPRLGKNIQYF

V gene: TRBV19
clone size: .
D gene: .
J gene: TRBJ1-2
CDR3 DNA: TGTGCCAGTAGTATCGGCAGTACGAACTATGGCTACACCTTC
CDR3 protein: CASSIGSTNYGYTF

V gene: TRBV5-5
clone size: .
D gene: .
J gene: TRBJ1-1
CDR3 DNA: TGTGCCAGCAGCTTCCGGGACATCTACACTGAAGCTTTCTTT
CDR3 protein: CASSFRDIYTEAFF

V gene: TRBV5-1
clone size: .
D gene: .
J gene: TRBJ2-3
CDR3 DNA: TGCGCCAGCAGCTTGCCCTCTAGCACAGATACGCAGTATTTT
CDR3 protein: CASSLPSSTDTQYF

V gene: TRBV6-5
clone size: .
D gene: .
J gene: TRBJ2-1
CDR3 DNA: TGTGCCAGCAGTTTTCGGGACTTCAAAAATGAGCAGTTCTTC
CDR3 protein: CASSFRDFKNEQFF

V gene: TRBV5-4
clone size: .
D gene: TRBD2
J gene: TRBJ2-7
CDR3 DNA: TGTGCCAGCAGCTTGTGGGCGAGCGGGGGGCCTTCCTACGAGCAGTACTTC
CDR3 protein: CASSLWASGGPSYEQYF

V gene: TRBV13
clone size: .
D gene: .
J gene: TRBJ1-5
CDR3 DNA: TGTGCCAGCAGCTTAGGCCGGCAGCCCCAGCATTTT
CDR3 protein: CASSLGRQPQHF

V gene: TRBV5-6
clone size: .
D gene: .
J gene: TRBJ1-5
CDR3 DNA: TGTGCCAGCAGCCGGACAGATAGCAATCAGCCCCAGCATTTT
CDR3 protein: CASSRTDSNQPQHF

V gene: TRBV5-6
clone size: .
D gene: TRBD2
J gene: TRBJ2-3
CDR3 DNA: TGTGCCAGCAGCTTGGGCGGGAGCAGTTTAGATACGCAGTATTTT
CDR3 protein: CASSLGGSSLDTQYF

V gene: TRBV29-1
clone size: .
D gene: TRBD1
J gene: TRBJ1-2
CDR3 DNA: TGCAGCGTTAGGGGGGACAGGTCTCATGGCTACACCTTC
CDR3 protein: CSVRGDRSHGYTF

V gene: TRBV19
clone size: .
D gene: .
J gene: TRBJ1-1
CDR3 DNA: TGTGCCAGTAGCCTCGGGGGAGCCGCAATGAACACTGAAGCTTTCTTT
CDR3 protein: CASSLGGAAMNTEAFF

V gene: TRBV10-2
clone size: .
D gene: .
J gene: TRBJ1-5
CDR3 DNA: TGCGCCAGCAGTGATCGAAACAATCAGCCCCAGCATTTT
CDR3 protein: CASSDRNNQPQHF

V gene: TRBV29-1
clone size: .
D gene: .
J gene: TRBJ2-2
CDR3 DNA: TGCAGCGTTGAACGTAGATTTAACACCGGGGAGCTGTTTTTT
CDR3 protein: CSVERRFNTGELFF

V gene: TRBV28
clone size: .
D gene: TRBD2
J gene: TRBJ2-3
CDR3 DNA: TGTGCCAGCAGCCCCGGGACTAGCGGGGGGATGACAGATACGCAGTATTTT
CDR3 protein: CASSPGTSGGMTDTQYF

V gene: TRBV5-1
clone size: .
D gene: .
J gene: TRBJ1-5
CDR3 DNA: TGCGCCAGCAGCTTGGGTCCTACTCAGGGCAGCAATCAGCCCCAGCATTTT
CDR3 protein: CASSLGPTQGSNQPQHF

V gene: TRBV6-1
clone size: .
D gene: .
J gene: TRBJ2-2
CDR3 DNA: TGTGCCAGCAGTGAAATTACACGGAACACCGGGGAGCTGTTTTTT
CDR3 protein: CASSEITRNTGELFF

V gene: TRBV13
clone size: .
D gene: .
J gene: TRBJ1-2
CDR3 DNA: TGTGCCAGCAACTCGAAAGGGGACCCCCTAGCCTTC
CDR3 protein: CASNSKGDPLAF

V gene: TRBV19
clone size: .
D gene: .
J gene: TRBJ2-2
CDR3 DNA: TGTGCCAGCGCCGTTTCATGGGCGAACACCGGGGAGCTGTTTTTT
CDR3 protein: CASAVSWANTGELFF

V gene: TRBV27
clone size: .
D gene: .
J gene: TRBJ1-5
CDR3 DNA: TGTGCCAGCAGTTTATCCAGGGGAGGCAATCAGCCCCAGCATTTT
CDR3 protein: CASSLSRGGNQPQHF

V gene: TRBV7-8
clone size: .
D gene: .
J gene: TRBJ2-3
CDR3 DNA: TGTGCCAGCAGCTTATTTCGCGGCTCAAACACAGATACGCAGTATTTT
CDR3 protein: CASSLFRGSNTDTQYF

V gene: TRBV5-5
clone size: .
D gene: .
J gene: TRBJ1-4
CDR3 DNA: TGTGCCAGCAGCTTGGGGGAAGAAAAACTGTTTTTT
CDR3 protein: CASSLGEEKLFF

V gene: TRBV9
clone size: .
D gene: .
J gene: TRBJ1-1
CDR3 DNA: TGTGCCAGCAGCGTAGAGGGACCCACTGAAGCTTTCTTT
CDR3 protein: CASSVEGPTEAFF

V gene: TRBV2
clone size: .
D gene: .
J gene: TRBJ2-7
CDR3 DNA: TGTGCCAGCAGGGAGACTATTTCCTACGAGCAGTACTTC
CDR3 protein: CASRETISYEQYF

V gene: TRBV7-2
clone size: .
D gene: .
J gene: TRBJ2-2
CDR3 DNA: TGTGCCAGCAGCTTAGTGGGGGGGGCGGTCACCGGGGAGCTGTTTTTT
CDR3 protein: CASSLVGGAVTGELFF

V gene: TRBV15
clone size: .
D gene: TRBD1
J gene: TRBJ1-5
CDR3 DNA: TGTGCCACCAGCAGACCATCACAGGGGTCGAGGAATCAGCCCCAGCATTTT
CDR3 protein: CATSRPSQGSRNQPQHF